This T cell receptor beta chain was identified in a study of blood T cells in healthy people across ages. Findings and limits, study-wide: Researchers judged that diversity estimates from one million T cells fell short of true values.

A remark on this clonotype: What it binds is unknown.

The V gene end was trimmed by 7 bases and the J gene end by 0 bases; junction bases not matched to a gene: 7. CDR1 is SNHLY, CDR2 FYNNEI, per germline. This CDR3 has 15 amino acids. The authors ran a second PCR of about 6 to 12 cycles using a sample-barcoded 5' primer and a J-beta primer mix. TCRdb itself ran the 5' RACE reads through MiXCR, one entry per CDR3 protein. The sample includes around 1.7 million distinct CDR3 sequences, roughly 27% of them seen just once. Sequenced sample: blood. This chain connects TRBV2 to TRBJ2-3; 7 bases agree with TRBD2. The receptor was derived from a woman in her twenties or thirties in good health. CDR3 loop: CASMDDGGSTDTQYF. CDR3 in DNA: TGTGCCAGCATGGATGACGGGGGGAGCACAGATACGCAGTATTTT.